This T cell receptor beta chain is from a study of T cell responses to AZD1222 COVID-19 vaccine. Study observations and caveats: The CD4 TCRs associated with vaccination extended across spike and predominated at 160-218 and 743-854. In a largely white British group with more females than males, clonal diversity was possibly underestimated.

Profiled with immunoSEQ multiplex PCR; TCRdb holds only in-frame clones, not every one. This table has over 75,000 clones, approximately 92% appearing once. In germline, CDR1 is LNHNV, CDR2 YYDKDF (reference sequence). The CDR3 length is 16 residues. A single count supports this clone. Antigen: not known. Sequence at one end of the junction differs from germline and may be a read error. The chain uses TRBV15 and TRBJ2-7, with D possibly matching TRBD1 (5 bases). The source of this sequence is an adult who received the AZD1222 COVID-19 vaccine. This material consisted of peripheral blood, taken 28 days after the second AZD1222 dose. CDR3 sequence: CATSRDRSRDSSEQYF. The DNA for the CDR3 is TGTGCCACCAGCAGAGATAGAAGCAGGGATTCCTCCGAGCAGTACTTC.